This T cell receptor (beta chain) appears in the sequencing data of a study of T cells in Graves' hyperthyroidism and ophthalmopathy. The CDR3 length is 16 residues. Germline CDR1 reads KGHSH; CDR2 reads LQKENI. Trimming cost V 4 bases and J 2 bases, with 14 bases left between them. Amplification of TCR beta CDR3 regions was performed using RNA transcripts as template. HTBI primers were used for first-round RT-PCR of the TCR CDR3. TCRdb itself ran the multiplex PCR reads through MiXCR, one entry per CDR3 protein. The sample carries some 560,000 distinct CDR3 sequences, about 15% recorded once. The sequence was collected from a woman between 25 and 40 years old with Graves' hyperthyroidism. Sequenced: blood. This sequence joins TRBV18 and TRBJ2-2; tentatively, D is TRBD1 (6 bases). The CDR3 sequence is CASSQTGTTNTGELFF. The CDR3 nucleotides read TGTGCCAGCTCACAAACCGGGACAACCAACACCGGGGAGCTGTTTTTT.